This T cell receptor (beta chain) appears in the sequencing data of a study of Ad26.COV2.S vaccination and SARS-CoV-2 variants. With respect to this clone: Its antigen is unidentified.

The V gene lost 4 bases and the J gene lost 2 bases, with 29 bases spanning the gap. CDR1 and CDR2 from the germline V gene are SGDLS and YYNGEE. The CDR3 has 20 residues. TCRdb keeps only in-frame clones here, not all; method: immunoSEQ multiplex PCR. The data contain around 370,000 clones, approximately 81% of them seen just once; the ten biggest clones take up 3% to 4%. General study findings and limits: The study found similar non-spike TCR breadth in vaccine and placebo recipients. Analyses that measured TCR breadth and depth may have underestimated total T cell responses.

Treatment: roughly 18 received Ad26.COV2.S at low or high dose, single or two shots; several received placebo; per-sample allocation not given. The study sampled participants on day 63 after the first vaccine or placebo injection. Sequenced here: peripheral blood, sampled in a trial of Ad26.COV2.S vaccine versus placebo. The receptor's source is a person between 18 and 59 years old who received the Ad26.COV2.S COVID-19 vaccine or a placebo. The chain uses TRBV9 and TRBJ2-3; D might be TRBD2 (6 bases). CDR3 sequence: CASSSPRDFSLPFNTDTQYF. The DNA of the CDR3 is TGTGCCAGCAGCTCCCCCCGGGACTTTTCTCTCCCATTCAACACAGATACGCAGTATTTT.